Below, 6 T cell receptor beta chains from the same sample are listed, as sequenced in a study of T cell changes during pregnancy in multiple sclerosis. The data were produced by immunoSEQ multiplex PCR, yet TCRdb's version contains in-frame clones alone and is incomplete. The sample holds approximately 93,000 clones; less than 95% are singletons and the top ten take 1.5% to 2%. The material sequenced was peripheral blood, taken in the first trimester of pregnancy. Receptors were obtained from a female donor in good health, enrolled as a control in a pregnancy study.

CDR3 protein: CASSSDYSRQGEQFF. CDR3 nucleotide sequence: TGTGCCAGCAGCTCCGACTATTCTCGACAGGGTGAGCAGTTCTTC. This chain links TRBV7-2 with TRBJ2-1; 7 nucleotides match TRBD1. The CDR3 is made up of 15 amino acids. With V trimmed by 4 bases and J by 9 bases, 12 bases remained unmatched. The V gene's germline CDR1 is SGHTA and CDR2 FQGNSA.

The chain employs TRBV7-6 and TRBJ1-3, with D hard to call. The CDR3 runs 16 residues. Germline V lookup: CDR1 SGHVS, CDR2 FNYEAQ. Trimming pared 1 base from V and 9 bases from J, leaving 19 bases between. CDR3 sequence reads: CASSLGTGRDSGTIYF. The CDR3 nucleotides read TGTGCCAGCAGCTTAGGGACCGGGAGGGATAGTGGCACCATATATTTT.

Worth noting for this clone: A junction end diverges from the germline sequence, so it may reflect a read error. This chain links TRBV7-2 with TRBJ2-1, with 7 nucleotides matching TRBD1. Germline CDR1 and CDR2: SGHTA and FQGNSA. CDR3 size: 14 residues. The CDR3 region is CASSLGQGYHEQFF. As DNA, the CDR3 is TGTGCCAGCAGCTTAGGACAGGGCTACCATGAGCAGTTCTTC.

V is TRBV11-3 and J is TRBJ2-5; possibly TRBD2 for D (7 bases). The germline V and J ends were trimmed by 6 bases and 5 bases, with 13 bases remaining between them. This CDR3 comprises 13 residues. CDR1 and CDR2 (germline): SGHNT, YENEEA. The CDR3 protein is CASRGGPGETQYF. The DNA of the CDR3 is TGTGCCAGCAGGGGGGGGCCGGGGGAGACCCAGTACTTC.

The chain combines TRBV6-1 with TRBJ1-5; the D is unclear. V was shortened by 5 bases and J by 2 bases, with 10 bases between the two germline ends. The CDR3 contains 14 residues. Germline assignment: CDR1 MNHNS and CDR2 SASEGT. This CDR3 is CASSLEHRNQPQHF. Here the CDR3 DNA reads TGTGCCAGCAGTCTCGAACACCGCAATCAGCCCCAGCATTTT.

This chain joins TRBV6-4 and TRBJ1-4, with D uncertain. CDR1 MRHNA and CDR2 SNTAGT come from the germline V gene. The germline V and J ends were trimmed by 6 bases and 2 bases, with 7 bases remaining between them. CDR3 length: 13 residues. The CDR3 protein is CASSLSTNEKLFF. The CDR3 DNA follows: TGTGCCAGCAGCCTATCCACTAATGAAAAACTGTTTTTT.